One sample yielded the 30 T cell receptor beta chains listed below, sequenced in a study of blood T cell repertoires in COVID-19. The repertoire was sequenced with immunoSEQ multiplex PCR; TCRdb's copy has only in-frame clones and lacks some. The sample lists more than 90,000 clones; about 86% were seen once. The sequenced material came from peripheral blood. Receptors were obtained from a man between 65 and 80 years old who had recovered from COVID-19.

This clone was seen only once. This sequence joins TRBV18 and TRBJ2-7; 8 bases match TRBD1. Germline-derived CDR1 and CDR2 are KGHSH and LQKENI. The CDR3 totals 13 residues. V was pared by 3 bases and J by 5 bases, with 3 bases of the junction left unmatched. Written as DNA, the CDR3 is TGTGCCAGCTCACCGGGACAGGTGGACGAGCAGTACTTC. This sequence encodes CASSPGQVDEQYF.

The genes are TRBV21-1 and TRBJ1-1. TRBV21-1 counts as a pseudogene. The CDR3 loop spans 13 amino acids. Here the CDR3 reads CARRAGGNTEAFF. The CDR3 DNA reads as TGTGCCAGAAGGGCGGGAGGGAACACTGAAGCTTTCTTT.

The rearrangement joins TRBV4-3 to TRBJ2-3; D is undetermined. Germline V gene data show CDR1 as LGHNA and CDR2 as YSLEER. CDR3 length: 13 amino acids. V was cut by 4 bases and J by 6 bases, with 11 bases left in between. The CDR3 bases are TGCGCCAGCAGCCCAGGTTTCTTGGATACGCAGTATTTT. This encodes CASSPGFLDTQYF.

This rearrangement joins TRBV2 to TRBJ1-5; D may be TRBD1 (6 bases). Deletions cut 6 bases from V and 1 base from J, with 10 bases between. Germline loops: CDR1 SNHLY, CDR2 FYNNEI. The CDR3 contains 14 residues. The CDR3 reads CASSFGTSNQPQHF. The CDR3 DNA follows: TGTGCCAGCAGCTTCGGGACAAGCAATCAGCCCCAGCATTTT.

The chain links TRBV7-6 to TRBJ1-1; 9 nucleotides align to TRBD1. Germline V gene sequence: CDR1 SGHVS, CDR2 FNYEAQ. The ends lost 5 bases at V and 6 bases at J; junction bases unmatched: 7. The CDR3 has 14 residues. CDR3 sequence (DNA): TGTGCCAGCAGCCGCAGACAGGGGGGTGCTGAAGCTTTCTTT. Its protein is CASSRRQGGAEAFF.

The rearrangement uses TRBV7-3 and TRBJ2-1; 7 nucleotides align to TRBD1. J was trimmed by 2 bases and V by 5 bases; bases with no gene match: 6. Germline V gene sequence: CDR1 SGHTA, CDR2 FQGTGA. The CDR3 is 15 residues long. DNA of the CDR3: TGTGCCAGCAGCGAGACAGGGAACGCCTACAATGAGCAGTTCTTC. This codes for CASSETGNAYNEQFF.

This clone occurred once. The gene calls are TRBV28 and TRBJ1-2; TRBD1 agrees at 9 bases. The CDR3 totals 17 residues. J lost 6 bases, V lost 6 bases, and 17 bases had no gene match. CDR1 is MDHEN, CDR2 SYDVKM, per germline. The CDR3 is CASSRHYQGTGKDGYTF. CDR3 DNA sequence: TGTGCCAGCAGCCGCCATTATCAAGGGACAGGGAAGGATGGCTACACCTTC.

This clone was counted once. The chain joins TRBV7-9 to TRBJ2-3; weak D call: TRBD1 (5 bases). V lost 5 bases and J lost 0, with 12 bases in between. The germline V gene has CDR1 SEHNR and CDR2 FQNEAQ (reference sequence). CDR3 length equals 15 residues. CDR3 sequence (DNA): TGTGCCAGCAGCCTCACGACAGCTAGCACAGATACGCAGTATTTT. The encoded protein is CASSLTTASTDTQYF.

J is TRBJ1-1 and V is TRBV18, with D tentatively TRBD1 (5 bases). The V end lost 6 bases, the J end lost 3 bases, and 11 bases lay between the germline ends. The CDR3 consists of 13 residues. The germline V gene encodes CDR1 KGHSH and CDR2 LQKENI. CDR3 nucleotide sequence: TGTGCCAGCTCGCCCAGGGTAGACACTGAAGCTTTCTTT. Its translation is CASSPRVDTEAFF.

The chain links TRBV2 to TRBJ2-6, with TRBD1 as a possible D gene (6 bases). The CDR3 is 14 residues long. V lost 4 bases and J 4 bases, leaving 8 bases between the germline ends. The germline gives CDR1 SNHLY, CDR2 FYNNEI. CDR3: CASSAGAGANVLTF. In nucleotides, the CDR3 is TGTGCCAGCAGTGCAGGGGCCGGGGCCAACGTCCTGACTTTC.

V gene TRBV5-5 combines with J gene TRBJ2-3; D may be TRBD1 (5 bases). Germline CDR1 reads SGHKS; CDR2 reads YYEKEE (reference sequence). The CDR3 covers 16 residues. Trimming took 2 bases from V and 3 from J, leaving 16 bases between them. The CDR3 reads CASSFVAAGSTDTQYF. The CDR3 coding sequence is TGTGCCAGCAGCTTTGTGGCGGCAGGGTCAACAGATACGCAGTATTTT.

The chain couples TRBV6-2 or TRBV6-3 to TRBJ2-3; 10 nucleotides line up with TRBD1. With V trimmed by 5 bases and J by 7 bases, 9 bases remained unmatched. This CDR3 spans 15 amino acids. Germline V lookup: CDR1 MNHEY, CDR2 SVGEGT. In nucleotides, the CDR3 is TGTGCCAGCAGTGGGGACAGGGGATCTCTAAATACGCAGTATTTT. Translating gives CASSGDRGSLNTQYF.

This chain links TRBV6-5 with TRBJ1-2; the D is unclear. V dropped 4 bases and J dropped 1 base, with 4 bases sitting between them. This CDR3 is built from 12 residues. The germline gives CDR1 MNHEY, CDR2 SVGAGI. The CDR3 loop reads CASSLNNYGYTF. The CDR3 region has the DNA TGTGCCAGCAGTTTAAATAACTATGGCTACACCTTC.

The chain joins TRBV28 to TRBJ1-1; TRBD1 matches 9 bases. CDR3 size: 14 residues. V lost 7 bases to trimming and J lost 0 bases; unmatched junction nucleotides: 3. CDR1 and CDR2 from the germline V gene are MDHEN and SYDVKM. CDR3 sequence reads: CASTRQGVNTEAFF. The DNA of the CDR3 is TGTGCCAGCACCCGACAGGGGGTGAACACTGAAGCTTTCTTT. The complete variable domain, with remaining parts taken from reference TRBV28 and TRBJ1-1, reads DVKVTQSSRYLVKRTGEKVFLECVQDMDHENMFWYRQDPGLGLRLIYFSYDVKMKEKGDIPEGYSVSREKKERFSLILESASTNQTSMYLCASTRQGVNTEAFFGQGTRLTVV.

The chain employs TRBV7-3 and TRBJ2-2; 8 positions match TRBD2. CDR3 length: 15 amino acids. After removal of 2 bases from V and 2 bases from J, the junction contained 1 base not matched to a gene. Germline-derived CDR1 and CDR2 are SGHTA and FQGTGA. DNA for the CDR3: TGTGCCAGCAGCTTAGCGGGGGGAAACACCGGGGAGCTGTTTTTT. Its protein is CASSLAGGNTGELFF.

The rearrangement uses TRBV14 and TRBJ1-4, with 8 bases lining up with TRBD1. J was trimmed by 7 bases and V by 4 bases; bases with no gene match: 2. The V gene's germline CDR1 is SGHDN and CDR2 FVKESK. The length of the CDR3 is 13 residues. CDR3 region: CASSRTGTEKLFF. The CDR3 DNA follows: TGTGCCAGCAGCCGGACAGGGACTGAAAAACTGTTTTTT.

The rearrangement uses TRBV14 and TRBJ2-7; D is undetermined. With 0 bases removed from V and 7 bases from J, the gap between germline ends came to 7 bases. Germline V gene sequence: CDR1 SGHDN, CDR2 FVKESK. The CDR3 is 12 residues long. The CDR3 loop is CASSQDLREQYF. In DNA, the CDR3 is TGTGCCAGCAGCCAAGATCTGAGGGAGCAGTACTTC. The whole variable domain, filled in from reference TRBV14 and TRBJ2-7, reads EAGVTQFPSHSVIEKGQTVTLRCDPISGHDNLYWYRRVMGKEIKFLLHFVKESKQDESGMPNNRFLAERTGGTYSTLKVQPAELEDSGVYFCASSQDLREQYFGPGTRLTVT.

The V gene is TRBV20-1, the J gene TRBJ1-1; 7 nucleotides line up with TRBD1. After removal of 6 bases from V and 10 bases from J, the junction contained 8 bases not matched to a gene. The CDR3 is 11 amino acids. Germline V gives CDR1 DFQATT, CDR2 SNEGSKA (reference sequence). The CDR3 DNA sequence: TGCAGTGCCCTATCCGGGGACAGAGCTTTCTTT. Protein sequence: CSALSGDRAFF.

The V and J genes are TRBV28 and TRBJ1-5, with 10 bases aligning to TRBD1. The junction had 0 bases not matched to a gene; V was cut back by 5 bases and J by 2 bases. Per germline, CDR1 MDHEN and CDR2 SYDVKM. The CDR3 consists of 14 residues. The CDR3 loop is CASSGQGGNQPQHF. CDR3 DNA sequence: TGTGCCAGCAGTGGACAGGGGGGCAATCAGCCCCAGCATTTT.

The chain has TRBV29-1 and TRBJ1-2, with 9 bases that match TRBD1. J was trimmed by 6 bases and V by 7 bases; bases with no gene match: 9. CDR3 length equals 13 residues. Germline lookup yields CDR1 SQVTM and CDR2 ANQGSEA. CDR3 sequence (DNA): TGCAGCGCCCGAGTACAGGGGGCGCATGGCTACACCTTC. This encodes CSARVQGAHGYTF. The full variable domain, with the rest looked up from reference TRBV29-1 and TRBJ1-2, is SAVISQKPSRDICQRGTSLTIQCQVDSQVTMMFWYRQQPGQSLTLIATANQGSEATYESGFVIDKFPISRPNLTFSTLTVSNMSPEDSSIYLCSARVQGAHGYTFGSGTRLTVV.

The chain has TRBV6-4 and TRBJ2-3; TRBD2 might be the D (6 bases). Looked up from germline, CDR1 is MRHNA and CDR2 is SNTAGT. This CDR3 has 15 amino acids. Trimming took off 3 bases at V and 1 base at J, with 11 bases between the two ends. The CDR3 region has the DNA TGTGCCAGCAGTGAGAATCGCGGGGGCACAGATACGCAGTATTTT. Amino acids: CASSENRGGTDTQYF.

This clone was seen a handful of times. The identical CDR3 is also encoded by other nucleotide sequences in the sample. The CDR3, as DNA: TGTGCCAGCAGCTTAGTTTCAGGCACAACTAATGAAAAACTGTTTTTT. Translation gives CASSLVSGTTNEKLFF. The chain combines TRBV7-9 with TRBJ1-4; D ambiguous. Germline CDR1 reads SEHNR; CDR2 reads FQNEAQ (reference sequence). V shed 1 base and J shed 0 bases, with 9 bases lying between them. The CDR3 consists of 16 residues.

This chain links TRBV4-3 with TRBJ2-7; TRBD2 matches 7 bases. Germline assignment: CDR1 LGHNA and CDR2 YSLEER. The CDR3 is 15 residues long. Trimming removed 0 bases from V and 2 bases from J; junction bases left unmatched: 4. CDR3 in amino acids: CASSQDSGGPYEQYF. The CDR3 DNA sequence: TGCGCCAGCAGCCAAGATTCGGGGGGACCCTACGAGCAGTACTTC.

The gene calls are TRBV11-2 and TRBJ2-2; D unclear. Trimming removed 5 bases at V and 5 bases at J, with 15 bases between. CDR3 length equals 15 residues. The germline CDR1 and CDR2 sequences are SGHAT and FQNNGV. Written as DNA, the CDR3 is TGTGCCAGCAGCATCCCCACTTCGCCTACCGGGGAGCTGTTTTTT. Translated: CASSIPTSPTGELFF.

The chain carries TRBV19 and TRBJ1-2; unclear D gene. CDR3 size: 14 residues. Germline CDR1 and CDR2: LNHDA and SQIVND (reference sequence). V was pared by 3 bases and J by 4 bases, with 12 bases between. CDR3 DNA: TGTGCCAGTAGTATCGTGGGGAGCTCCTATGGCTACACCTTC. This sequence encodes CASSIVGSSYGYTF.

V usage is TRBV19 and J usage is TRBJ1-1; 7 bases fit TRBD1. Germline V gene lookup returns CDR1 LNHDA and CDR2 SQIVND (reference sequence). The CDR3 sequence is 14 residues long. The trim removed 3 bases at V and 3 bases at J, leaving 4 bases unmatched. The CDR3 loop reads CASSIRQGHTEAFF. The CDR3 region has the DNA TGTGCCAGTAGTATTCGACAGGGCCACACTGAAGCTTTCTTT.

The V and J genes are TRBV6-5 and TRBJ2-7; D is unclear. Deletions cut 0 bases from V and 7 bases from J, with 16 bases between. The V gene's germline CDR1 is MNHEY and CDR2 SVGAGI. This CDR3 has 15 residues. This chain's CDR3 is CASSYSSGSSVEQYF. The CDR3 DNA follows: TGTGCCAGCAGTTACTCTTCGGGTTCCTCTGTAGAGCAGTACTTC.

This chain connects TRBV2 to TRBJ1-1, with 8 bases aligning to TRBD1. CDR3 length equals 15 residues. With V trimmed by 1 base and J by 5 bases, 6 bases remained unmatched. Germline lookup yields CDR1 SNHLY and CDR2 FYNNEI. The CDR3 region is CASSEGDRGGTEAFF. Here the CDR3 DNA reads TGTGCCAGCAGTGAAGGAGACAGGGGAGGAACTGAAGCTTTCTTT. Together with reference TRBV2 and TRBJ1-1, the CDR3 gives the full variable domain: EPEVTQTPSHQVTQMGQEVILRCVPISNHLYFYWYRQILGQKVEFLVSFYNNEISEKSEIFDDQFSVERPDGSNFTLKIRSTKLEDSAMYFCASSEGDRGGTEAFFGQGTRLTVV.

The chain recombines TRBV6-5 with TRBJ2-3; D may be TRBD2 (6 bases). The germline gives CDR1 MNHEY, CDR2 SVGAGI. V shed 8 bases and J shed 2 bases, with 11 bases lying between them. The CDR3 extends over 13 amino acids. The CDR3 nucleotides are TGTGCCAGCCATCGGGGGAACACAGATACGCAGTATTTT. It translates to CASHRGNTDTQYF.

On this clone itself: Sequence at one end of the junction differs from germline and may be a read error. The CDR3 DNA is TGTGCCAGCAGTTTTTCGGGAGGGCCCATGAGGTTC. Translation gives CASSFSGGPMRF. The chain is built from TRBV27 and TRBJ2-4, with 8 nucleotides matching TRBD2. The CDR3 runs to 12 residues. From germline, CDR1 is MNHEY and CDR2 SMNVEV (reference sequence).